The present entry profiles one T cell receptor beta chain with its context. Participants' reported clinical history set cohort assignment. Authors' methods: Nucleated cell number was recorded as an estimate derived from reference gene primer amplification. The method was immunoSEQ multiplex PCR; TCRdb's version includes in-frame clones alone and lacks a portion of them. V, J and clone size are taken as reported in that table, and D and trimming were inferred from the DNA itself. Of approximately 200,000 clones in the sample, around nine tenths are singletons; the top ten hold 9.5% to 14%. The data derive from a study of blood T cell repertoires in COVID-19. Germline V lookup: CDR1 MNHEY, CDR2 SMNVEV (reference sequence). Trimming cost V 8 bases and J 4 bases, with 14 bases left between them. The CDR3 has 13 residues.

The chain joins TRBV27 to TRBJ1-2; no firm D call. The specimen sequenced was PBMCs or T cells enriched from blood (not recorded which). This clonotype originated in a man between 25 and 39 years old who had recovered from COVID-19. CDR3 coding DNA: TGTGCCAGCGGGAGCCACGAGGGCTATGGCTACACCTTC. This sequence encodes CASGSHEGYGYTF.